The sequence of this T cell receptor (beta chain) was determined in a study of CD8 T cells in ankylosing spondylitis. Each CDR3 protein gets one entry after TCRdb re-called the 5' RACE reads with MiXCR. Among roughly 35,000 distinct CDR3 sequences listed, approximately 15% were seen once. With respect to this clonotype: Its antigen remains unknown.

V was trimmed by 7 bases and J by 4 bases, leaving 13 bases between them. CDR3 size: 14 residues. Germline values: CDR1 MDHEN, CDR2 SYDVKM. Study-level findings and limits: Characteristic of ankylosing spondylitis blood, it appeared, was a TCR beta motif comprising roughly 8 highly homologous variants. Reportedly, significant enrichment of disease-linked clones occurred in matched ankylosing spondylitis synovial fluid. Peripheral blood held disease-linked clones only at relatively low frequency, and these were CD8+.

Source material: blood. This TCR came from a male donor with ankylosing spondylitis or in good health (not recorded which). The V gene is TRBV28, the J gene TRBJ2-2; weak D call: TRBD2 (6 bases). CDR3 region: CASTGGPGTGELFF. The CDR3 nucleotides read TGTGCCAGCACCGGAGGGCCGGGCACCGGGGAGCTGTTTTTT.